What follows are 24 T cell receptor beta chains derived from one specimen sequenced in a study of blood T cell repertoires in COVID-19. The table came from immunoSEQ multiplex PCR; TCRdb's copy has only in-frame clones and leaves some out. The sample has more than 200,000 clones, around nine tenths seen once. Sequenced: PBMCs or T cells enriched from blood (not recorded which). The source of these receptors is a woman aged 25-40 years who had recovered from COVID-19.

The rearrangement links TRBV9 to TRBJ1-2, with TRBD1 matching over 8 bases. Germline assignment: CDR1 SGDLS and CDR2 YYNGEE. V was clipped by 2 bases and J by 10 bases; unmatched bases: 22. The CDR3 is 18 residues long. The CDR3 DNA reads as TGTGCCAGCAGCGTCGACGACAGGGGCCGGGGAGGGTATTACGACTACACCTTC. This encodes CASSVDDRGRGGYYDYTF.

The chain uses TRBV19 and TRBJ1-1; D call uncertain. CDR1 is LNHDA and CDR2 is SQIVND in the germline V gene (reference sequence). The CDR3 covers 11 residues. The germline V and J ends were trimmed by 7 bases and 10 bases, with 13 bases remaining between them. The chain's CDR3 is CASKARDIAFF. In DNA form, the CDR3 reads TGTGCCAGTAAAGCGCGGGATATAGCTTTCTTT.

The rearrangement uses TRBV19 and TRBJ1-5, with 8 bases fitting TRBD1. Per germline, CDR1 LNHDA and CDR2 SQIVND (reference sequence). Losses at the gene ends were 5 bases for V and 9 bases for J; bases not matched to a gene: 15. The CDR3 is 16 amino acids. CDR3 in DNA: TGTGCCAGTAGTTTTCCCGGGACAGGCCTCGTTTTGCCCCAGCATTTT. Amino acids: CASSFPGTGLVLPQHF.

The V gene is TRBV28, the J gene TRBJ1-3; 9 nucleotides agree with TRBD1. With 0 bases clipped from V and 0 bases from J, the junction kept 0 bases outside the gene matches. Per the germline V gene, CDR1 is MDHEN and CDR2 is SYDVKM. CDR3 size: 16 residues. CDR3 sequence (DNA): TGTGCCAGCAGTTTATGGGACAGGGGCTCTGGAAACACCATATATTTT. Its protein is CASSLWDRGSGNTIYF.

The chain carries TRBV9 and TRBJ2-2; unclear D gene. The CDR3 covers 15 residues. Germline V lookup: CDR1 SGDLS, CDR2 YYNGEE. V dropped 6 bases and J dropped 0 bases, with 12 bases sitting between them. The CDR3 bases are TGTGCCAGCACCCTGAGCGCCGCGAACACCGGGGAGCTGTTTTTT. It yields the protein CASTLSAANTGELFF.

The chain's CDR3 is CASSSRQGALGANVLTF. The CDR3 coding sequence is TGTGCCAGCAGCTCTCGACAGGGGGCGCTTGGGGCCAACGTCCTGACTTTC. The V gene is TRBV7-8, the J gene TRBJ2-6; 10 nucleotides match TRBD1. CDR1 is SGHVS and CDR2 is FQNEAQ in the germline V gene. Trimming at V came to 4 bases and at J to 3 bases, leaving 6 bases not matched to a gene. The CDR3 consists of 17 residues.

The chain combines TRBV6-5 with TRBJ2-1; 7 bases agree with TRBD1. V trimming: 5 bases; J trimming: 1 base; junction bases outside the gene matches: 5. The CDR3 runs 15 residues. Germline-derived CDR1 and CDR2 are MNHEY and SVGAGI. The CDR3 sequence is CASSRQGRSYNEQFF. The CDR3 bases are TGTGCCAGCAGTCGACAGGGTAGATCCTACAATGAGCAGTTCTTC.

The rearrangement uses TRBV10-3 and TRBJ2-7; D is undetermined. Germline values: CDR1 ENHRY, CDR2 SYGVKD. The CDR3 is 19 amino acids. The V gene lost 2 bases and the J gene lost 7 bases, with 30 bases spanning the gap. CDR3 sequence reads: CAISEKKGQTRPTEREQYF. DNA of the CDR3: TGTGCCATCAGTGAGAAAAAAGGCCAAACCAGACCCACAGAAAGGGAGCAGTACTTC.

The rearrangement links TRBV24-1 to TRBJ2-1, with 8 positions matching TRBD1. CDR3 length: 12 amino acids. Trimming took 7 bases from V and 10 from J; bases not matched to a gene: 5. The germline V gene encodes CDR1 KGHDR and CDR2 SFDVKD. The CDR3 DNA follows: TGTGCCACCAGGGACAGGGCTGGGGAGCAGTTCTTC. Protein: CATRDRAGEQFF.

There are a few counts of this clone. The same CDR3 arises from other DNA sequences in this sample as well. The V call is TRBV11-2, the J call TRBJ2-7; TRBD1 matches at 9 bases. CDR1 is SGHAT and CDR2 is FQNNGV in the germline V gene. The CDR3 has 15 residues. The V segment lost 0 bases and the J segment 2 bases; nucleotides outside the gene matches: 2. The CDR3 is CASSLEQGATYEQYF. The CDR3 DNA sequence: TGTGCCAGCAGCTTAGAACAGGGGGCTACCTACGAGCAGTACTTC.

The chain recombines TRBV15 with TRBJ2-3, with 13 positions matching TRBD2. V shed 0 bases and J 4 bases; nucleotides not matched to a gene: 13. Germline CDR1 is LNHNV and CDR2 is YYDKDF (reference sequence). CDR3 size: 20 residues. CDR3 DNA sequence: TGTGCCACCAGCAGAGATTTTAACAGCTGGACTAGCGGGAGTCCAGATACGCAGTATTTT. Translated, it gives CATSRDFNSWTSGSPDTQYF.

The chain employs TRBV5-8 and TRBJ1-6; 7 nucleotides align to TRBD1. From germline, CDR1 is SGHTS and CDR2 YDEGEE. The ends lost 0 bases at V and 6 bases at J; junction bases unmatched: 3. The CDR3 is made up of 15 amino acids. The CDR3 here is CASSLDGTANSPLHF. Written as DNA, the CDR3 is TGTGCCAGCAGCTTGGACGGGACAGCTAATTCACCCCTCCACTTT.

The rearrangement uses TRBV5-1 and TRBJ1-1, with D perhaps TRBD1 (5 bases). CDR1 and CDR2 from the germline V gene are SGHRS and YFSETQ. The CDR3 runs 14 residues. Trimming took 0 bases from V and 5 from J, leaving 11 bases between them. This chain's CDR3 is CASSLVRGRTEAFF. The CDR3 nucleotides are TGCGCCAGCAGCTTGGTGCGGGGGAGGACTGAAGCTTTCTTT.

The chain has TRBV18 and TRBJ2-1, with 10 positions matching TRBD2. Germline trimming cut 8 bases from V and 6 bases from J; bases unmatched to any gene: 10. This CDR3 has 15 residues. Germline CDR1 and CDR2: KGHSH and LQKENI. The CDR3 loop reads CASQGSGRALNEQFF. The DNA for the CDR3 is TGTGCCAGCCAAGGGAGCGGGAGGGCCCTCAATGAGCAGTTCTTC.

The chain has TRBV3-1 (or the pseudogene TRBV3-2) and TRBJ1-1, with unresolved D. Germline lookup yields CDR1 LGHDT and CDR2 YNNKEL (reference sequence). Trimming shortened V by 0 bases and J by 4 bases, and 12 bases separated the two germline ends. There are 15 residues in the CDR3. The CDR3 bases are TGTGCCAGCAGCCAAGAACGAGGGCCGGGCACTGAAGCTTTCTTT. Translating it yields CASSQERGPGTEAFF.

This rearrangement joins TRBV9 to TRBJ1-3; possible D gene TRBD1, 5 bases. In germline, CDR1 is SGDLS, CDR2 YYNGEE. The CDR3 contains 14 residues. V lost 3 bases, J lost 9 bases, and 16 bases lay in between. CDR3 sequence reads: CASSAQGKDSTIYF. DNA for the CDR3: TGTGCCAGCAGCGCCCAGGGTAAAGACTCCACCATATATTTT.

CDR3 sequence (DNA): TGTGCCAGCAGTTTCCTGGGGCCTCAGCCCCAGCATTTT. It is translated as CASSFLGPQPQHF. The gene calls are TRBV27 and TRBJ1-5; tentatively, D is TRBD1 (5 bases). This CDR3 spans 13 amino acids. Per germline, CDR1 MNHEY and CDR2 SMNVEV (reference sequence). V was clipped by 3 bases and J by 6 bases, with 9 bases between them.

V is TRBV5-4 and J is TRBJ1-2, with D maybe TRBD1 (6 bases). CDR3 length: 14 amino acids. Germline loops: CDR1 SGHNT, CDR2 YYREEE (reference sequence). V was shortened by 1 base and J by 4 bases, with 11 bases between the two germline ends. The DNA for the CDR3 is TGTGCCAGCAGCTTGACAGGGATCGTCTATGGCTACACCTTC. This translates into CASSLTGIVYGYTF.

V is TRBV7-2 and J is TRBJ2-7, with 8 bases matching TRBD2. With 1 base clipped from V and 4 bases from J, the junction kept 12 bases outside the gene matches. CDR1 is SGHTA and CDR2 is FQGNSA in the germline V gene. The CDR3 length is 17 residues. In DNA, the CDR3 is TGTGCCAGCAGCTTAGATTTCGGAAGCGGGAGATATTACGAGCAGTACTTC. It yields the protein CASSLDFGSGRYYEQYF.

V is TRBV30 and J is TRBJ2-7; D remains ambiguous. V was shortened by 3 bases and J by 6 bases, with 9 bases between the two germline ends. Germline values: CDR1 GTSNPN, CDR2 SVGIG (reference sequence). The CDR3 has 11 amino acids. The CDR3 DNA is TGTGCCTGGAGCGGGTTAGGCGAGCAGTACTTC. Its translation: CAWSGLGEQYF.

V and J are TRBV7-9 and TRBJ1-1; weak D call: TRBD1 (6 bases). Trimming removed 7 bases from V and 6 bases from J, with 15 bases in between. Germline V gene lookup returns CDR1 SEHNR and CDR2 FQNEAQ (reference sequence). The CDR3 has 13 residues. This CDR3 is CASTMGAVAEAFF. CDR3 bases: TGTGCCAGCACCATGGGGGCTGTCGCTGAAGCTTTCTTT.

This clone occurred once. This CDR3 is CASSLGDRAASSYGYTF. CDR3 nucleotide sequence: TGCGCCAGCAGCTTGGGGGACAGGGCTGCATCTTCCTATGGCTACACCTTC. The chain uses TRBV5-1 and TRBJ1-2; 9 bases map to TRBD1. The V gene's germline CDR1 is SGHRS and CDR2 YFSETQ. CDR3 size: 17 residues. V shed 0 bases, J shed 4 bases, and the junction held 10 bases outside the gene matches.

The CDR3 DNA sequence: TGTGCCTTCCTGGACAGGGGACATCAGCCCCAGCATTTT. This gives the protein CAFLDRGHQPQHF. The chain recombines TRBV21-1 with TRBJ1-5; the DNA was not used to check the table's D call, TRBD1. TRBV21-1 is a recognized pseudogene. The CDR3 runs 13 residues.

V usage is TRBV13 and J usage is TRBJ2-7; TRBD2 is a possible D gene (5 bases). CDR1 is PRHDT, CDR2 FYEKMQ, per germline (reference sequence). V was shortened by 2 bases and J by 2 bases, with 13 bases between the two germline ends. The CDR3 is 15 amino acids. Written as DNA, the CDR3 is TGTGCCAGCAGCTTATCGTTGAGGGTTCCCTACGAGCAGTACTTC. Translated, it gives CASSLSLRVPYEQYF.